This TCR beta chain emerged from a study of spatial heterogeneity in lung cancer. About the study: In the raw reads, each unique TCR and UMI combination was present more than ten times on average.

This sample's time point: sample taken at primary tumor resection. Unsorted whole RNA from tumor, nontumor lung or frozen PBMC underwent sequencing. A total of under 80 untreated early-stage non-small cell lung cancer patients served as donors. CDR1 SEHNR and CDR2 FQNEAQ come from the germline V gene (reference sequence). Trimming cost V 5 bases and J 0 bases; bases outside gene matches: 7. The CDR3 extends over 16 amino acids. The library protocol tagged each TCR cDNA with a unique molecular identifier. MiXCR was run by TCRdb on the 5' RACE reads, yielding one entry per CDR3 protein. This repertoire shows tens of thousands of distinct CDR3 sequences, roughly 12% found once; its top ten account for approximately 39%. This clonotype came up many times.

Sequenced material: PBMCs, taken at surgery. This chain joins TRBV7-9 and TRBJ1-3; 7 bases match TRBD1. This clonotype was obtained from a male donor with early-stage non-small cell lung cancer. Written as DNA, the CDR3 is TGTGCCAGCAGCGGACGGGACAGCCGCTCTGGAAACACCATATATTTT. Translated: CASSGRDSRSGNTIYF.